The sample holds one count of the clone carrying this T cell receptor beta chain. The junction had 10 bases not matched to a gene; V was cut back by 6 bases and J by 4 bases. CDR1 is MNHEY and CDR2 is SVGAGI in the germline V gene. This CDR3 region has 15 residues. The repertoire was sequenced with immunoSEQ multiplex PCR; TCRdb's copy has only in-frame clones and lacks some. Of around 50,000 clones listed, around nine tenths are singletons. This sample is part of a study of technical replicates of blood from a handful of donors. What was sequenced was PBMCs. The clonotype comes from a human donor in good health. Some clones in this sample may be carry-over from other donors' samples. V is TRBV6-5 and J is TRBJ2-7; 9 nucleotides agree with TRBD2. CDR3 sequence reads: CASSLGLAGRYEQYF. DNA of the CDR3: TGTGCCAGCAGCCTGGGTCTAGCGGGAAGGTACGAGCAGTACTTC.